Sequencing of this TCR beta chain was carried out in a study of T cells expressing NK-cell markers. The CDR3 has 14 residues. CDR1 and CDR2 from the germline V gene are SNHLY and FYNNEI. With UMIs, 5'RACE template switching was used to make TCR beta cDNA. With the 5' RACE reads reprocessed, TCRdb shows one record per CDR3 protein and no DNA. The data show approximately 170,000 distinct CDR3 sequences, and the top ten clones hold 20% to 25%. The V gene is TRBV2, the J gene TRBJ1-1; TCRdb names TRBD1, which stays unverified in the absence of DNA. The sequenced material came from blood T cells: a sorted CD56 or NKG2C T cell subset, CD4+ or CD8+ T cells, or bulk PBMC T cells (not recorded which). This TCR was recovered from a man aged 18-69 years in good health. The CDR3 sequence is CASSGKTRGTEAFF. The full variable domain, with the rest looked up from reference TRBV2 and TRBJ1-1, is EPEVTQTPSHQVTQMGQEVILRCVPISNHLYFYWYRQILGQKVEFLVSFYNNEISEKSEIFDDQFSVERPDGSNFTLKIRSTKLEDSAMYFCASSGKTRGTEAFFGQGTRLTVV.